This T cell receptor (beta chain) originates from a study of identical twins. Between the trimmed V and J ends, which lost 3 bases and 0 bases, there was a span of 12 bases. The CDR3 has 15 residues. The germline gives CDR1 SGHTA, CDR2 FQGNSA. TCRdb re-analysed the 5' RACE reads in MiXCR, keeping a single row per CDR3 protein. Among 1,800,000 or so distinct CDR3 sequences, 25% to 35% were seen once, and the ten largest hold around 0.25%. This chain connects TRBV7-2 to TRBJ2-7; D unclear. This receptor was taken from a newborn girl in good health. The source material was cord blood. CDR3: CASSFHGTDSYEQYF. CDR3 DNA: TGTGCCAGCAGCTTTCACGGTACTGACTCCTACGAGCAGTACTTC.